Following are 32 T cell receptor beta chains from one sample sequenced in a study of cytomegalovirus exposure and HLA in healthy donors. Primers for the PCR totalled 60 Vbeta and 13 Jbeta. Sequencing was performed with immunoSEQ multiplex PCR; in TCRdb, only in-frame clones are kept and a portion is missing. Found here are about 120,000 clones, over 65% of them singletons; the top ten hold 1% to 1.5%. The sequencing input was PBMCs. Every receptor here comes from a woman in her twenties or thirties in good health and CMV-seronegative.

The chain links TRBV4-2 to TRBJ2-5; maybe TRBD2 (5 bases). Germline CDR1 is LGHNA and CDR2 is YNFKEQ. The CDR3 loop spans 15 amino acids. The V gene lost 3 bases and the J gene lost 3 bases, with 14 bases spanning the gap. The CDR3 bases are TGTGCCAGCAGCCAGGAGACTCCGGGGAAAGAGACCCAGTACTTC. This gives the protein CASSQETPGKETQYF.

V is TRBV6-4 and J is TRBJ1-4, with 8 bases that match TRBD1. Trimming at V came to 0 bases and at J to 6 bases, leaving 9 bases not matched to a gene. The germline V gene has CDR1 MRHNA and CDR2 SNTAGT. The CDR3 is made up of 17 amino acids. This chain's CDR3 is CASSDSGQEKGDEKLFF. The DNA of the CDR3 is TGTGCCAGCAGTGACTCGGGACAGGAAAAAGGGGATGAAAAACTGTTTTTT.

The chain uses TRBV9 and TRBJ2-1, with a tentative D call TRBD2 (7 bases). V was shortened by 0 bases and J by 0 bases, with 25 bases between the two germline ends. Germline V gene lookup returns CDR1 SGDLS and CDR2 YYNGEE. This CDR3 comprises 21 residues. CDR3 protein: CASSVAARGQESLSSYNEQFF. The CDR3 nucleotides are TGTGCCAGCAGCGTAGCTGCGCGGGGGCAGGAGAGCCTTAGCTCCTACAATGAGCAGTTCTTC.

This chain connects TRBV6-1 to TRBJ2-5, with 10 bases matching TRBD1. Germline trimming cut 5 bases from V and 1 base from J; bases unmatched to any gene: 1. The CDR3 contains 14 residues. CDR1 is MNHNS, CDR2 SASEGT, per germline. This CDR3 is CASSRDRGQETQYF. CDR3 DNA: TGTGCCAGCAGTCGGGACAGGGGCCAAGAGACCCAGTACTTC.

J is TRBJ2-7 and V is TRBV7-2; 9 bases are a match to TRBD2. CDR3 length: 15 residues. Per the germline V gene, CDR1 is SGHTA and CDR2 is FQGNSA. J was trimmed by 4 bases and V by 1 base; bases with no gene match: 5. The CDR3 nucleotides are TGTGCCAGCAGCTTAGTGCGGGAGGGGGGTTACGAGCAGTACTTC. Its protein product is CASSLVREGGYEQYF.

This clone was observed a few times. This chain links TRBV11-3 with TRBJ2-2, with D maybe TRBD2 (6 bases). The CDR3 has 15 amino acids. Looked up from germline, CDR1 is SGHNT and CDR2 is YENEEA. Trimming shortened V by 5 bases and J by 5 bases, and 15 bases separated the two germline ends. Here the CDR3 DNA reads TGTGCCAGCAGCCTAACTGGTCGGGGGACCGGGGAGCTGTTTTTT. Translated, it gives CASSLTGRGTGELFF.

This clone has just a few counts. The rearrangement links TRBV5-5 to TRBJ2-6; D perhaps matches TRBD1 (5 bases). The CDR3 loop spans 18 amino acids. The V and J ends lost 4 bases and 0 bases respectively, with 17 bases between them. Germline V gene sequence: CDR1 SGHKS, CDR2 YYEKEE (reference sequence). As DNA, the CDR3 is TGTGCCAGCAGCGGGGCCCTACGACGGAGCTCTGGGGCCAACGTCCTGACTTTC. Protein product: CASSGALRRSSGANVLTF.

In its sample, this clone was seen a few times. This chain uses TRBV4-2 with TRBJ2-1; D perhaps matches TRBD1 (6 bases). The germline V gene encodes CDR1 LGHNA and CDR2 YNFKEQ. Trimming stripped 7 bases from V and 5 bases from J, with 12 bases between. This CDR3 spans 13 amino acids. The CDR3 nucleotides read TGTGCCAGCAAAGACAGGAGCCACAATGAGCAGTTCTTC. Protein product: CASKDRSHNEQFF.

Notes on this clone: The sample carries other DNA sequences with the same CDR3. J is TRBJ2-7 and V is TRBV4-2; 9 bases agree with TRBD2. The germline CDR1 and CDR2 sequences are LGHNA and YNFKEQ. Trimming removed 4 bases from V and 0 bases from J; junction bases left unmatched: 13. This CDR3 contains 18 residues. This CDR3 reads CASSLLTLSGRSSYEQYF. Written as DNA, the CDR3 is TGTGCCAGCAGCCTCCTCACCTTAAGCGGGAGGAGCTCCTACGAGCAGTACTTC.

The V gene is TRBV11-3, the J gene TRBJ2-5; weak D call: TRBD2 (6 bases). The CDR3 consists of 13 residues. Germline lookup yields CDR1 SGHNT and CDR2 YENEEA. Trimming cost V 3 bases and J 3 bases, with 8 bases left between them. The CDR3 nucleotides are TGTGCCAGCAGCTTCGGGGGAGAAGAGACCCAGTACTTC. Residues: CASSFGGEETQYF.

This sequence joins TRBV5-1 and TRBJ2-1, with unresolved D. The CDR3 extends over 11 amino acids. Germline V CDR1 and CDR2: SGHRS, YFSETQ. V was clipped by 3 bases and J by 10 bases, with 8 bases between them. The chain's CDR3 is CASSYRQEQFF. The DNA for the CDR3 is TGCGCCAGCAGCTACCGACAAGAGCAGTTCTTC.

The CDR3 here is CTSRRRLAGEDTQYF. In DNA form, the CDR3 reads TGCACCAGCCGGAGGAGGCTAGCGGGAGAAGATACGCAGTATTTT. V gene TRBV1 combines with J gene TRBJ2-3; the table's D gene call, TRBD2, was not cross checked with the DNA. TRBV1 is assigned pseudogene status. The CDR3 runs to 15 residues.

The chain is built from TRBV11-2 and TRBJ2-1, with D hard to call. The CDR3 loop spans 14 amino acids. With 4 bases removed from V and 4 bases from J, the gap between germline ends came to 11 bases. Germline V gene lookup returns CDR1 SGHAT and CDR2 FQNNGV. The CDR3: CASSSLGGYNEQFF. CDR3 nucleotide sequence: TGTGCCAGCAGCTCCCTAGGCGGTTACAATGAGCAGTTCTTC.

The chain carries TRBV28 and TRBJ2-2, with 8 bases identical to TRBD2. Germline V CDR1 and CDR2: MDHEN, SYDVKM. The CDR3 loop spans 14 amino acids. V was pared by 6 bases and J by 5 bases, with 5 bases of the junction left unmatched. In nucleotides, the CDR3 is TGTGCCAGCAGAGGCGGGGGGCTTACCGGGGAGCTGTTTTTT. Translated, it gives CASRGGGLTGELFF.

The table lists this clone with a count of one. The chain carries TRBV11-2 and TRBJ2-7; tentatively, D is TRBD1 (5 bases). V was cut by 2 bases and J by 2 bases, with 13 bases left in between. CDR1 and CDR2 from the germline V gene are SGHAT and FQNNGV. This CDR3 has 15 amino acids. CDR3 amino acids: CASSLSAGPAYEQYF. The CDR3 nucleotides are TGTGCCAGCAGCTTATCAGCAGGGCCGGCCTACGAGCAGTACTTC. Full variable domain (missing parts from reference TRBV11-2 and TRBJ2-7): EAGVAQSPRYKIIEKRQSVAFWCNPISGHATLYWYQQILGQGPKLLIQFQNNGVVDDSQLPKDRFSAERLKGVDSTLKIQPAKLEDSAVYLCASSLSAGPAYEQYFGPGTRLTVT.

The chain has TRBV6-6 and TRBJ1-1, with 8 bases lining up with TRBD1. The V gene's germline CDR1 is MNHNY and CDR2 SVGAGI (reference sequence). The CDR3 spans 16 residues. V dropped 5 bases and J dropped 0; count of bases not matched to a gene: 8. CDR3 amino acids: CASSPRDRWMNTEAFF. CDR3 bases: TGTGCCAGCAGTCCCCGGGACAGGTGGATGAACACTGAAGCTTTCTTT.

This clone was seen more than once but under ten times. The V and J genes are TRBV9 and TRBJ2-1; TRBD2 matches at 11 bases. V shed 4 bases and J 7 bases; nucleotides not matched to a gene: 10. Germline V lookup: CDR1 SGDLS, CDR2 YYNGEE. The CDR3 contains 16 residues. The DNA for the CDR3 is TGTGCCAGCAGCCTTACCATAGCGGGAGGGGAGAATGAGCAGTTCTTC. This sequence encodes CASSLTIAGGENEQFF.

The rearrangement links TRBV7-2 to TRBJ1-1; no clear D. CDR1 is SGHTA and CDR2 is FQGNSA in the germline V gene. The V end lost 5 bases, the J end lost 1 base, and 11 bases lay between the germline ends. This CDR3 is built from 14 residues. CDR3 nucleotide sequence: TGTGCCAGCAGCCCCGTCAGCGGGAACACTGAAGCTTTCTTT. Protein product: CASSPVSGNTEAFF. Looking up the rest from reference TRBV7-2 and TRBJ1-1 gives the full variable domain: GAGVSQSPSNKVTEKGKDVELRCDPISGHTALYWYRQSLGQGLEFLIYFQGNSAPDKSGLPSDRFSAERTGGSVSTLTIQRTQQEDSAVYLCASSPVSGNTEAFFGQGTRLTVV.

The chain recombines TRBV7-2 with TRBJ2-1; D ambiguous. Germline CDR1 and CDR2: SGHTA and FQGNSA. CDR3 length equals 15 residues. Trimming shortened V by 5 bases and J by 2 bases, and 13 bases separated the two germline ends. The CDR3 nucleotides are TGTGCCAGCAGCCCCCGCTTGGAGACCTACAATGAGCAGTTCTTC. This gives the protein CASSPRLETYNEQFF.

J is TRBJ2-5 and V is TRBV4-1; possibly TRBD2 for D (6 bases). This CDR3 contains 14 residues. V lost 0 bases and J lost 6, with 11 bases in between. The V gene's germline CDR1 is MGHRA and CDR2 YSYEKL. The CDR3 reads CASSQDRRGKTQYF. As DNA, the CDR3 is TGCGCCAGCAGCCAAGATCGACGGGGGAAGACCCAGTACTTC.

The gene calls are TRBV28 and TRBJ2-7; 8 bases align to TRBD1. Germline V gene lookup returns CDR1 MDHEN and CDR2 SYDVKM. The CDR3 extends over 16 amino acids. The V and J ends lost 8 bases and 2 bases, in that order; junction bases with no gene match: 14. CDR3 loop: CASLPPGQVFAYEQYF. In nucleotides, the CDR3 is TGTGCCAGCCTACCCCCGGGACAGGTTTTTGCCTACGAGCAGTACTTC.

The CDR3 DNA is TGTGCCAGCAGTTTCCAATTTAAGGGGGTCCACAATGAGCAGTTCTTC. Its protein product is CASSFQFKGVHNEQFF. V gene TRBV28 combines with J gene TRBJ2-1; D is perhaps TRBD1 (6 bases). This CDR3 is built from 16 residues. Germline values: CDR1 MDHEN, CDR2 SYDVKM. Between the trimmed V and J ends, which lost 3 bases and 5 bases, there was a span of 17 bases.

The CDR3 is CASSQTGSITEAFF. In DNA, the CDR3 is TGTGCCAGCAGTCAAACAGGGAGTATCACTGAAGCTTTCTTT. The J gene is TRBJ1-1, the V gene TRBV27; D might be TRBD1 (6 bases). The CDR3 is 14 amino acids. Looked up from germline, CDR1 is MNHEY and CDR2 is SMNVEV (reference sequence). Trimming shortened V by 5 bases and J by 4 bases, and 14 bases separated the two germline ends.

Turning to this clone: One end of the junction varies from germline; a read error may be responsible. The gene calls are TRBV6-5 and TRBJ1-5; D is unresolved. Germline CDR1 MNHEY, CDR2 SVGAGI. This CDR3 has 14 amino acids. The CDR3 coding sequence is TGTGCCAGCAATTACTCAGATCGGTCTCAGCCCCAGCATTTT. Translation gives CASNYSDRSQPQHF.

This CDR3 is CARSFPHSQGTSYEQYF. CDR3 DNA: TGTGCCAGAAGCTTTCCTCACTCCCAGGGAACATCCTACGAGCAGTACTTC. The chain joins TRBV5-3 to TRBJ2-7; D might be TRBD1 (5 bases). Being an ORF, TRBV5-3 has a function that is uncertain. V was trimmed by 2 bases and J by 1 base, leaving 19 bases between them. CDR3 length: 17 amino acids.

The chain joins TRBV7-2 to TRBJ1-1, with D perhaps matching TRBD1 (5 bases). Germline V gene data show CDR1 as SGHTA and CDR2 as FQGNSA. V lost 5 bases to trimming and J lost 1 base, with 14 bases between them. The CDR3 is made up of 15 amino acids. The CDR3 protein is CASSSNRLTNTEAFF. CDR3 nucleotides: TGTGCCAGCAGCAGCAACAGGCTAACGAACACTGAAGCTTTCTTT.

This clone was observed a few times. V and J are TRBV28 and TRBJ2-3; TRBD2 aligns across 15 bases. The CDR3 spans 20 residues. The germline V gene has CDR1 MDHEN and CDR2 SYDVKM. V dropped 2 bases and J dropped 2; count of bases not matched to a gene: 11. The CDR3 here is CASSLRGLAGGPSFTDTQYF. CDR3 nucleotide sequence: TGTGCCAGCAGTTTACGGGGACTAGCGGGAGGACCCTCGTTCACAGATACGCAGTATTTT.

The chain carries TRBV7-9 and TRBJ2-5; a possible D gene is TRBD1 (6 bases). The CDR3 is 13 amino acids. Germline CDR1 and CDR2: SEHNR and FQNEAQ (reference sequence). Between the trimmed V and J ends, which lost 4 bases and 9 bases, there was a span of 15 bases. The CDR3 DNA follows: TGTGCCAGCAGCTCCTACCTGGACAGCGCCCAGTACTTC. This translates into CASSSYLDSAQYF.

The chain employs TRBV5-4 and TRBJ1-3; D is unresolved. CDR3 size: 14 residues. Trimming removed 1 base from V and 2 bases from J, with 7 bases in between. Looked up from germline, CDR1 is SGHNT and CDR2 is YYREEE (reference sequence). The CDR3 here is CASSLPLPGNTIYF. The CDR3 DNA reads as TGTGCCAGCAGCTTGCCCCTACCTGGAAACACCATATATTTT.

The chain joins TRBV5-1 to TRBJ2-2; D remains ambiguous. CDR3 length: 12 residues. Germline lookup yields CDR1 SGHRS and CDR2 YFSETQ. Deletions cut 1 base from V and 5 bases from J, with 3 bases between. This chain's CDR3 is CASSLLTGELFF. The CDR3 nucleotides read TGCGCCAGCAGCTTGTTAACCGGGGAGCTGTTTTTT.

The rearrangement uses TRBV28 and TRBJ1-2; D is uncertain. Germline CDR1 and CDR2: MDHEN and SYDVKM. CDR3 length: 12 amino acids. Trimming took off 4 bases at V and 5 bases at J, with 8 bases between the two ends. The CDR3 spells CASSSPLYGYTF. CDR3 nucleotide sequence: TGTGCCAGCAGTTCCCCCCTATATGGCTACACCTTC.

The chain links TRBV6-5 to TRBJ2-2; D not resolved. Germline lookup yields CDR1 MNHEY and CDR2 SVGAGI. The V gene lost 0 bases and the J gene lost 4 bases, with 12 bases spanning the gap. The CDR3 extends over 16 amino acids. In DNA, the CDR3 is TGTGCCAGCAGTTACTCGAGTACCCCAAGCACCGGGGAGCTGTTTTTT. This sequence encodes CASSYSSTPSTGELFF.